This T cell receptor (beta chain) was captured in a study of cytomegalovirus exposure and HLA in healthy donors (dated by TCRdb to 2017 to 2019). Study-wide context: An earlier analysis of roughly 630 of the donors reported 250 to 300 Gb of sequence data and 120 million or so unique TCR beta sequences from roughly 180 million T cells. HLA typing covered class I and class II loci at four-digit resolution. The T cell repertoires of around 730 subjects were profiled by immunosequencing and related to cytomegalovirus serostatus. Roughly 300 gigabases of sequencing data and approximately 85 million unique TCR sequences were included in an early release covering roughly 600 HLA-typed donors. Among the roughly 370 genotyped donors, approximately 81% belonged to the genetic ancestry cluster associated with self-reported Caucasian donors. Donor age, sex, ethnicity and CMV serostatus were compiled alongside the repertoire data. Typing coverage differed by locus: A, B, C, DRB1 and DQB1 were typed in roughly 620-630 donors, DQA1 in 500 to 550, DPA1 in 600 to 610, and DPB1 in 472. To predict cytomegalovirus infection status, the study combined high-throughput TCR immunosequencing, statistical association of individual TCRs with disease status, and machine learning. Rather than using new phenotypic data, the later analysis identified candidate immune exposures from TCR beta sequences and from how often those sequences occurred across donors. A later analysis re-analyzed previously published TCR beta repertoires from 666 donors and added high-resolution HLA genotyping to study TCR occurrence patterns. Genome-wide SNP genotypes for about 65% of the roughly 670 donors were used in a later genetic analysis, which treated that subset as a discovery cohort. Among some 410 genotyped donors of the cohort, an average of around 240,000 unique TCR beta nucleotide sequences was sequenced per donor, of which 15% to 20% were non-productive. The study was designed to test whether signatures of past pathogen exposure could be identified by cataloging public T cell receptors. Every discovery cohort repertoire had been produced on one sequencing platform. Four or five DR-DQ haplotypes were handled as single units for association and clustering, since linkage in the cohort was strong. Besides the first cohort of 666 subjects, a separate validation cohort made up of roughly 120 different subjects was used. To decide whether each TCR beta V gene segment behaved as functional or pseudogenic, an earlier analysis of some 600 of the donors relied on high-throughput TCR beta sequencing.

The cohort was made up of 650 to 700 healthy bone marrow donors. Cohort members were all nominally healthy when sampled, although unrecorded immune exposures were likely present. The donor tested CMV seropositive, placing the donor among the 289 seropositive members of the cohort. A peripheral blood sample was collected from each donor, and TCR beta sequencing was performed on peripheral blood mononuclear cells. Genomic DNA extraction from the blood cell samples was performed with the Qiagen DNeasy Blood Extraction Kit. Comments on this clone: This clone's antigen is unknown. No base qualities exist here, and no much larger clone lies one base off it.

Results the study describes overall, beyond this receptor: The presence/absence analyses assumed that sequencing depth was roughly uniform across donors, and that assumption may not be true. In a later genetic analysis, a missense DCLRE1C variant was associated with V-gene and J-gene trimming of TCR beta chains, and the association was replicated in an independent cohort. The earlier analysis of nearly 600 of the donors excluded seventeen rarely observed V segments, including chromosome 9 orphons, because counts were too low. The 87-base-pair reads could not distinguish some IMGT-functional V segments, including TRBV6-2 and TRBV6-3, so those segments were excluded. Across donors, most TCR sequences were observed very rarely, whereas some public TCRs were present in many individuals. Correlated functional status among segregating V segments might reflect linkage disequilibrium, but an unknown experimental factor could not be ruled out. When HLA alleles, especially DR and DQ, strongly co-occurred, attributing TCR associations to individual alleles was difficult. In a later analysis, most CMV-associated TCR beta chains were found to appear HLA-restricted, with HLA associations seemingly driven largely by CMV exposure. According to the authors, the approach could potentially be generalized to other disease states and immunological phenotypes. Because HLA typing was missing for some donors at each locus, association tests included only the typed subset. The study gave a list of about 150 TCR beta chains associated with cytomegalovirus. In an earlier analysis of about 600 of the donors, most TCR beta V segments appeared in productive rearrangements about 90% or about 30% of the time, broadly matching IMGT annotations. Several of the top co-occurrence clusters appeared to be linked to parvovirus B19, influenza, CMV and Epstein-Barr virus, according to a later analysis. A further reported finding was that TCR beta sequences accurately predicted the HLA-A and HLA-B alleles for most subjects in the first cohort. Compared with the approximately 710-donor mean, donors in an Asian-associated ancestry cluster had fewer N-insertions in productive TCRs, according to a later genetic analysis. In a later analysis, HLA-associated TCR beta chains were found to be more clonally expanded and to have lower generation probabilities than equally common non-associated chains. In a later analysis, TCR association rates were found to vary across HLA loci, with the most associated TCRs seen for DRB1 alleles and the fewest for HLA-C alleles. Specific HLA alleles were associated with 16,951 TCR beta sequences at a false discovery rate of 0.05 in a later analysis. The classifier was reported to diagnose cytomegalovirus status with high specificity and sensitivity in both the original and validation cohorts. CMV serostatus was the only immune exposure information available for the cohort. Three of the identified cytomegalovirus-associated TCR beta chains were confirmed in vitro to be specific for cytomegalovirus antigens. A cluster of highly shared sequence variants was judged likely to be a technical artifact of the sequencing pipeline. The cohort was sequenced for TCR beta chains only, and without alpha or paired-chain data the features that could be detected were limited.

From its cysteine to its phenylalanine, the CDR3 spans 14 amino acids. The read is trimmed to its CDR3 DNA, 42 bases read in frame from base 1. Trimming costs V 4 bases and J 0 bases, and their ends lie 8 bases apart. CDR1 and CDR2 are read off the germline V gene as SGHRS and YFSETQ. Library method: the immunoSEQ multiplex PCR assay. A mixture of 60 forward primers for TCR Vbeta segments and 13 reverse primers for TCR Jbeta segments was used in the multiplex PCR. Amplification of the CDR3 region of rearranged TCR beta genes was performed with a multiplex PCR assay on genomic DNA. Amplified TCR beta libraries were sequenced as 87-base-pair reads on the Illumina HiSeq System. The paper's processing steps were these. In a later analysis, around 80 million unique TCR beta chains were counted across the approximately 640 repertoires, and some 10 million of these chains were shared by at least two donors. Raw reads were error-corrected and collapsed into unique sequences with a nearest-neighbor algorithm that merged closely related sequences to remove PCR and sequencing errors. To assign V, D and J gene segments, CDR3 sequences were aligned to IMGT reference sequences. Each retained sequence needed at least a six-nucleotide match to both a V gene segment and a J gene segment. Rearrangements were called productive when the CDR3 lacked stop codons and stayed in frame with V and J; all others were non-productive. CDR3 was defined according to IMGT convention as the region running from the second conserved V-encoded cysteine to the conserved J-encoded phenylalanine. The earlier analysis of about 590 of the donors excluded sequences that lacked an unambiguous match to a single V gene segment. An earlier analysis of 450 to 650 of the donors called V segments functional above 56.7% productive rearrangements and segregating when the between-donor standard deviation exceeded 5%. A statistical classification framework was built for diagnosing cytomegalovirus status from the catalog of TCR beta chain sequences. V and J gene assignment, in a later analysis, came from comparing TCR nucleotide sequences with IMGT/GENE-DB human TR gene sequences. The TCRdist pipeline was used in a later analysis to assign CDR3 sequences and most-parsimonious VDJ recombination scenarios. In a later analysis, each TCR beta chain was defined by its CDR3 amino acid sequence together with its V-gene family, and reads lacking a unique V-gene family were excluded. To address suspected cross-contamination and a sequencing artifact, a later analysis removed approximately 590 highly shared, low-generation-probability nucleotide sequences. In a later analysis, a clonal expansion index for each public chain was calculated from normalized within-repertoire ranks of inferred template counts. In a later analysis, generation probabilities were computed with a VDJ recombination model fitted to out-of-frame rearrangements, and the resulting probabilities were checked against IGoR. A later analysis scored TCR-TCR, TCR-HLA and TCR-CMV co-occurrence with hypergeometric tests, applying a repertoire-size bias correction to TCR pairs. To estimate false discovery rates, a later analysis permuted the HLA or CMV assignments 20 times. In a later analysis, co-occurring TCRs were grouped using DBSCAN, with TCRdist sequence similarity added in when clustering inside HLA-allele-positive subsets. Co-occurrence clustering excluded repertoires with fewer than 30,000 or more than 120,000 public chains, plus five with anomalous nucleotide sharing. This is the immuneACCESS table as TCRdb keeps it, with only in-frame sequences that have V and J called. A part of the clones is gone; compared with another copy, unresolved V genes explain less than half, and the rest is unexplained. D and trimming come from the DNA, and the V and J calls and clone size come from that table. In this sample the table shows under 150,000 clones, around two thirds of which occur a single time. The top ten clones comprise nearly 9.5% of the sample.

Rearrangement joined TRBV5-1 to TRBJ1-3, with the D gene not clear enough to name. Sequencing was done on a sample of PBMCs. This TCR was recovered from a woman in her thirties or forties in good health and CMV-seropositive. CDR3 loop: CASSLQRSGNTIYF. The bases are TGCGCCAGCAGCCTCCAGCGCTCTGGAAACACCATATATTTT.